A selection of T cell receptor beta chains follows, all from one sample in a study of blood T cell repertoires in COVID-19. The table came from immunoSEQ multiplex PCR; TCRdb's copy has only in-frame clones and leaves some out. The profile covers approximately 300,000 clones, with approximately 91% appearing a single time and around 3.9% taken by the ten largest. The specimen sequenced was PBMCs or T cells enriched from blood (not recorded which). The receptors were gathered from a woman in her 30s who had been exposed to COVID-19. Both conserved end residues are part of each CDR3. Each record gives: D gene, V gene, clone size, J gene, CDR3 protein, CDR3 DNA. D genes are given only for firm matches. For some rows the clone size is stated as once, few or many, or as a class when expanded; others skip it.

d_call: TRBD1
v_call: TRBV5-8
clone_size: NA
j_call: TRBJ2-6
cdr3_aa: CASSLARGRGGANVLTF
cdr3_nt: TGTGCCAGCAGCTTGGCCAGGGGGAGAGGCGGGGCCAACGTCCTGACTTTC

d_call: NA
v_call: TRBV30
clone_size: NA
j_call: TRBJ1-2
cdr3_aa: CAWSSGLSDYGYTF
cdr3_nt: TGTGCCTGGAGTAGTGGTCTGAGCGACTATGGCTACACCTTC

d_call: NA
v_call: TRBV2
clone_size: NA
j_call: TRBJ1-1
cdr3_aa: CASRTDRTEAFF
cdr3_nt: TGTGCCAGCAGAACAGATAGGACTGAAGCTTTCTTT

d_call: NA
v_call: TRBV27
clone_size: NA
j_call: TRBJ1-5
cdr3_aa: CASSMRTGGNQPQHF
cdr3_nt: TGTGCCAGCAGCATGCGGACTGGAGGCAATCAGCCCCAGCATTTT

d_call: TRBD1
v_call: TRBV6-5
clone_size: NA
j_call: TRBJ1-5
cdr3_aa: CASQGGLSHAQPQHF
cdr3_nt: TGTGCCAGCCAAGGGGGCCTAAGTCACGCTCAGCCCCAGCATTTT

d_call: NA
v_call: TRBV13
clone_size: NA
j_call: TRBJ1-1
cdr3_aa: CASSPGRQSTEAFF
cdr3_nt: TGTGCCAGCAGCCCAGGGAGGCAAAGCACTGAAGCTTTCTTT

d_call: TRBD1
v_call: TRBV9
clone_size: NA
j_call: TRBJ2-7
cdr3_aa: CASSVQGQNYEQYF
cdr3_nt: TGTGCCAGCAGCGTACAGGGACAGAACTACGAGCAGTACTTC

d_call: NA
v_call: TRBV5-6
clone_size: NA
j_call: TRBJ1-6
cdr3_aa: CASSPTVSSYNSPLHF
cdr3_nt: TGTGCCAGCAGCCCAACAGTTTCCTCCTATAATTCACCCCTCCACTTT

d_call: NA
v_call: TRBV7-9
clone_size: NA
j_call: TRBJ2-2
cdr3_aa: CASTGTMNTGELFF
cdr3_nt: TGTGCCAGCACCGGGACAATGAACACCGGGGAGCTGTTTTTT

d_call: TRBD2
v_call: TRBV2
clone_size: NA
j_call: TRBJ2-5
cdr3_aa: CASSELAGPGKETQYF
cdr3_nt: TGTGCCAGCAGTGAACTAGCGGGCCCGGGTAAAGAGACCCAGTACTTC

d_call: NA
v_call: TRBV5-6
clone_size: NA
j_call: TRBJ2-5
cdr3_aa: CASSLIPETQYF
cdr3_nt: TGTGCCAGCAGCTTGATTCCGGAGACCCAGTACTTC

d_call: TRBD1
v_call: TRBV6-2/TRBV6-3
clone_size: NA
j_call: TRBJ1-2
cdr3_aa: CASSWGQLNYGYTF
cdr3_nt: TGTGCCAGCAGTTGGGGACAGCTCAACTATGGCTACACCTTC

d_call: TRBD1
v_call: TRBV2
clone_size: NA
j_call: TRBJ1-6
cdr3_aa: CASAKQGSSNSPLHF
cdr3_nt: TGTGCCAGCGCCAAACAGGGGTCGAGCAATTCACCCCTCCACTTT

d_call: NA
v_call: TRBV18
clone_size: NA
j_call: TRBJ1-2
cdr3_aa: CASSPSDSHYGYTF
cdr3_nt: TGTGCCAGCTCACCAAGCGACAGCCACTATGGCTACACCTTC

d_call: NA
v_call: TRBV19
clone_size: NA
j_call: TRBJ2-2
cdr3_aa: CASSGRVNTGELFF
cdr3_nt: TGTGCCAGTTCCGGCCGGGTGAACACCGGGGAGCTGTTTTTT

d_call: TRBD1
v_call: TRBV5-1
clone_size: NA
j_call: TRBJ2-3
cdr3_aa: CASSLFGTGWEDTQYF
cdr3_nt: TGCGCCAGCAGCTTGTTTGGGACAGGGTGGGAGGATACGCAGTATTTT

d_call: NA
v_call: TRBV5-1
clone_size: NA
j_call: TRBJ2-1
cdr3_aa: CASSLGRDHNEQFF
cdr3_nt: TGCGCCAGCAGCTTGGGGCGGGACCACAATGAGCAGTTCTTC

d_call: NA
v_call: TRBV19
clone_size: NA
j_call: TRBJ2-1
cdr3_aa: CASSSKLEQFF
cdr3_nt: TGTGCCAGTAGTTCCAAGCTAGAGCAGTTCTTC

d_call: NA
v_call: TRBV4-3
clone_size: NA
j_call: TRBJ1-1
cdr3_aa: CASSQEARINTEAFF
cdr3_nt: TGCGCCAGCAGCCAAGAGGCCAGGATAAACACTGAAGCTTTCTTT

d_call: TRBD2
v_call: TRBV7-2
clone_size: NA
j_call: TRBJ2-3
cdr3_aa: CASSRAWTSGADTQYF
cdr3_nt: TGTGCCAGCAGCCGGGCCTGGACTAGCGGGGCAGATACGCAGTATTTT

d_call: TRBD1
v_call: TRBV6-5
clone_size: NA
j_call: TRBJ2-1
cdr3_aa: CASSYRDRAFF
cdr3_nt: TGTGCCAGCAGTTACCGGGACAGGGCGTTCTTC

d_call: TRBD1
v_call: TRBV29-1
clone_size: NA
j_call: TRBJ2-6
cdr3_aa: CSVGLARTGFESGANVLTF
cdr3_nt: TGCAGCGTTGGATTGGCCAGGACAGGGTTTGAATCTGGGGCCAACGTCCTGACTTTC

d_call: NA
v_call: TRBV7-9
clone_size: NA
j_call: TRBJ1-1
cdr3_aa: CASSLVKGRPEAFF
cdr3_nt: TGTGCCAGCAGCTTAGTCAAGGGGAGGCCTGAAGCTTTCTTT

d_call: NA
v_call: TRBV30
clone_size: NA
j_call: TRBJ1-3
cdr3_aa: CAWTPGSGNTIYF
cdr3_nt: TGTGCCTGGACTCCCGGCTCTGGAAACACCATATATTTT

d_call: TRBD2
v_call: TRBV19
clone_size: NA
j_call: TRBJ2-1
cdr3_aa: CASSRVGSGGLSSYNEQFF
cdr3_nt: TGTGCCAGTAGTAGGGTGGGTAGCGGGGGGTTGAGCTCCTACAATGAGCAGTTCTTC

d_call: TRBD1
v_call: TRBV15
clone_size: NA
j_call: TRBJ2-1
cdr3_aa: CATSYRTGGLKNEQFF
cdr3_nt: TGTGCCACCAGCTACAGAACAGGGGGCCTTAAGAATGAGCAGTTCTTC

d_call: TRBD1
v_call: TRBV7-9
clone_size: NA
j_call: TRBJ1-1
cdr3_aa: CASRYTGENTEAFF
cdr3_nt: TGTGCCAGCAGGTATACAGGGGAGAACACTGAAGCTTTCTTT

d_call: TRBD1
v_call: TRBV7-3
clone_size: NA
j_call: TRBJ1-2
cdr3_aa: CASSPTGWDGYTF
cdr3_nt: TGTGCCAGCAGCCCGACAGGGTGGGATGGCTACACCTTC

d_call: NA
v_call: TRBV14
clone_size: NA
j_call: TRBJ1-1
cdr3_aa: CASSQPTWNTEAFF
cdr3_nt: TGTGCCAGCAGCCAGCCCACTTGGAACACTGAAGCTTTCTTT

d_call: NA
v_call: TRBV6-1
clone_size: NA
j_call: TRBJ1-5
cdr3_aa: CASSEIVGVSNQPQHF
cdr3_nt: TGTGCCAGCAGTGAAATTGTCGGGGTTAGCAATCAGCCCCAGCATTTT

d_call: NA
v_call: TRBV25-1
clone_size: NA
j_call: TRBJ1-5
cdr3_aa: CASSEGRHQPQHF
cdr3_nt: TGTGCCAGCAGTGAAGGCAGGCATCAGCCCCAGCATTTT

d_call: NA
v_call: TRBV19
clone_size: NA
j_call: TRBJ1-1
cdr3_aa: CASSPQGHRTTEAFF
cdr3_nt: TGTGCCAGTAGTCCGCAGGGACACCGGACCACTGAAGCTTTCTTT

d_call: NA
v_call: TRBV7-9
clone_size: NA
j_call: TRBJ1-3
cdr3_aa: CASSPRVGSGNTIYF
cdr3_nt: TGTGCCAGCAGCCCCAGGGTTGGCTCTGGAAACACCATATATTTT

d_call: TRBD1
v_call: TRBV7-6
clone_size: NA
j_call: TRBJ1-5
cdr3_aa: CASGHRGLQPQHF
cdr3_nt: TGTGCCAGCGGCCACAGGGGCTTACAGCCCCAGCATTTT

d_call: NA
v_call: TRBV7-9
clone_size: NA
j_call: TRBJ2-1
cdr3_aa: CASSFAPRSGNEQFF
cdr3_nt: TGTGCCAGCAGCTTTGCCCCCCGAAGCGGCAATGAGCAGTTCTTC

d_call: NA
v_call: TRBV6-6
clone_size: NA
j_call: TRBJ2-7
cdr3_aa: CASSYRYYEQYF
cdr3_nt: TGTGCCAGCAGTTACCGGTACTACGAGCAGTACTTC

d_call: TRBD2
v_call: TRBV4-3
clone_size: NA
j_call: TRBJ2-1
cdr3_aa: CASSQGTSGLLGPNEQFF
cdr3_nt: TGCGCCAGCAGCCAAGGGACTAGCGGCCTTCTAGGGCCCAATGAGCAGTTCTTC

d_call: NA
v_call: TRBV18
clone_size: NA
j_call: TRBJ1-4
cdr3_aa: CASSPLARGAAEKLFF
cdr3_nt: TGTGCCAGCTCACCACTCGCGCGGGGGGCGGCTGAAAAACTGTTTTTT

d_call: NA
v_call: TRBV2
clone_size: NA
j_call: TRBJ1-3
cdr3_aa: CASSDLPQFAGNTIYF
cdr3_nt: TGTGCCAGCAGTGATTTGCCACAGTTCGCGGGAAACACCATATATTTT

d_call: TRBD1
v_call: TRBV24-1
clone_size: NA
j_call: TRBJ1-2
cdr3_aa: CATSDATGAYGYTF
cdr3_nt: TGTGCCACCAGTGACGCGACAGGGGCCTATGGCTACACCTTC

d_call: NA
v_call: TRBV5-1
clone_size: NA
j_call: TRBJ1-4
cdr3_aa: CASKGTPYEKLFF
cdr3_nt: TGCGCCAGCAAAGGGACTCCTTACGAAAAACTGTTTTTT

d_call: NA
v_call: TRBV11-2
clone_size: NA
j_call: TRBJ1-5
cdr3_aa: CASSLDAGWSNQPQHF
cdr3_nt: TGTGCCAGCAGCTTAGATGCGGGTTGGAGCAATCAGCCCCAGCATTTT

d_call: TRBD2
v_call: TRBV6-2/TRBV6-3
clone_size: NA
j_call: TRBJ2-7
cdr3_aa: CASSEQSGASYEQYF
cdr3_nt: TGTGCCAGCAGCGAACAGAGCGGGGCCTCCTACGAGCAGTACTTC

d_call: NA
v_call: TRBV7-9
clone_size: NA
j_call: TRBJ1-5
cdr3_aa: CASSLRGLDQPQHF
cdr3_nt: TGTGCCAGCAGCTTAAGGGGGTTGGATCAGCCCCAGCATTTT

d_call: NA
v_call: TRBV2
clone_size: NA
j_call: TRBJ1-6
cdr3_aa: CASTADKNSPLHF
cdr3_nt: TGTGCCAGCACCGCGGACAAGAATTCACCCCTCCACTTT

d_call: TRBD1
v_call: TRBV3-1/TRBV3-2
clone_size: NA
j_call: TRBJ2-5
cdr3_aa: CASSAPRTGSERGTQYF
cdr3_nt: TGTGCCAGCAGCGCCCCCCGGACAGGCTCAGAAAGGGGGACCCAGTACTTC

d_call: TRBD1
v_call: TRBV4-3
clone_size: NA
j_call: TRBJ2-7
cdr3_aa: CASSRQGSNYEQYF
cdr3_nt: TGCGCCAGCAGCAGACAGGGTTCGAACTACGAGCAGTACTTC

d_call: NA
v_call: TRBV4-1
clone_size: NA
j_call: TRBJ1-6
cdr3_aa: CASTNPPTRGGNSPLHF
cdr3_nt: TGCGCCAGCACCAACCCCCCCACAAGGGGAGGAAATTCACCCCTCCACTTT

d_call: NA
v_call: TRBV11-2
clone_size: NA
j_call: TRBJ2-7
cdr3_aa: CASSLGADGLSYEQYF
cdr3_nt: TGTGCCAGCAGCTTAGGGGCAGACGGTCTCTCCTACGAGCAGTACTTC

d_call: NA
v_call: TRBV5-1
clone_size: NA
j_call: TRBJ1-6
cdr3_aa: CASSDQGGNSPLHF
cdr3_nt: TGCGCCAGCAGCGATCAGGGAGGTAATTCACCCCTCCACTTT

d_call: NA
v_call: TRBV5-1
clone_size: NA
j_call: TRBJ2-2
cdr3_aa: CASRGGLSTGELFF
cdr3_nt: TGCGCCAGCAGGGGGGGGCTCAGCACCGGGGAGCTGTTTTTT

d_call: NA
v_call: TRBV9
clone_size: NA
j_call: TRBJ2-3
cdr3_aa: CASSVNRADTQYF
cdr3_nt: TGTGCCAGCAGCGTAAACAGGGCGGATACGCAGTATTTT

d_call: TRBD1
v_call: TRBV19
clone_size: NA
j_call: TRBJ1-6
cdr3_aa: CASTTGGVNSPLHF
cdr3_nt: TGTGCCAGTACGACAGGGGGCGTGAATTCACCCCTCCACTTT

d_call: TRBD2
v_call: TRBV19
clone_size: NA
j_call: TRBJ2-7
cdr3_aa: CASSFSGGYYEQYF
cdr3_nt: TGTGCCAGTAGTTTTAGCGGGGGATACTACGAGCAGTACTTC

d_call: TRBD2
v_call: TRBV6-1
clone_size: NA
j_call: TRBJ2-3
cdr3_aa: CASSETTSGGDTQYF
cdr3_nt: TGTGCCAGCAGTGAAACGACTAGCGGCGGAGATACGCAGTATTTT

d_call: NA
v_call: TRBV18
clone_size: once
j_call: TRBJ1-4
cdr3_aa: CASSDSLNEKLFF
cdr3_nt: TGTGCCAGCTCGGACAGCCTTAATGAAAAACTGTTTTTT

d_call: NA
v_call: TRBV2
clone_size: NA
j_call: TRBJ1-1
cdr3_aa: CASRGEGTEAFF
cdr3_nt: TGTGCCAGCAGGGGGGAGGGGACTGAAGCTTTCTTT

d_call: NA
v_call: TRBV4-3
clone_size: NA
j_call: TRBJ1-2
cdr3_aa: CASSQGESYGYTF
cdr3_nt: TGCGCCAGCAGCCAAGGGGAGAGCTATGGCTACACCTTC

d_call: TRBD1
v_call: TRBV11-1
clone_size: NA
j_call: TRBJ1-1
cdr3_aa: CASSPPGDRVSEAFF
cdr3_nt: TGTGCCAGCAGCCCCCCCGGCGACAGGGTCTCTGAAGCTTTCTTT